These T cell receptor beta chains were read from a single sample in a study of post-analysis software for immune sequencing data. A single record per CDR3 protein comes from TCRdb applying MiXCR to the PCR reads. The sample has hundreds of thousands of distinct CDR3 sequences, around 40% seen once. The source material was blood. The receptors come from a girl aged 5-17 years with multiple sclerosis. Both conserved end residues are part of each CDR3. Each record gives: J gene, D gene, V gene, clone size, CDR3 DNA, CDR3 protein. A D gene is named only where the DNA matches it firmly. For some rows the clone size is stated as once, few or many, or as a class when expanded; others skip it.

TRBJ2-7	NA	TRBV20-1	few	TGCAGCCCGAGGGGCTCTCCGGAGTACGAGCAGTACTTC	CSPRGSPEYEQYF
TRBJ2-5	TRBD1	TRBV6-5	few	TGTGCCAGCAGTAGACAGGGAATTCAAGAGACCCAGTACTTC	CASSRQGIQETQYF
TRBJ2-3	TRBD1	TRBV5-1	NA	TGCGCCAACAGCGAATGGCGACAGGGTGGGCCAGATACGCAGTATTTT	CANSEWRQGGPDTQYF
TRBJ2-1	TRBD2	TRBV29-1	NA	TGCAGCGTTGCGGGTAGCGGGTTGACGCAGTTCTTC	CSVAGSGLTQFF
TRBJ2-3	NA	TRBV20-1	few	TGCAGTGCATCAGGTGGGGACACAGATACGCAGTATTTT	CSASGGDTDTQYF
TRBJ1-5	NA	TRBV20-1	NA	TGCAGTGCTAGGGACGTCCAGACCCTTGGTCAGCCCCGGCATTTT	CSARDVQTLGQPRHF
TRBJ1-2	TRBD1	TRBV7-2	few	TGTGCCAGCAGCTTAGTGTTTTCGGGGACAGGGGACTATGGCTACACCTTC	CASSLVFSGTGDYGYTF
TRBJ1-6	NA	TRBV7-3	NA	TGTGCCAGCAGCTTACGGGGGGCGACCGGTTCACCCCTCCACTTT	CASSLRGATGSPLHF
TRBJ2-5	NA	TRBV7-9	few	TGTGCCAGCAGCTTAGTCAGTGGGGGAAGTCAAGAGACCCAGTACTTC	CASSLVSGGSQETQYF
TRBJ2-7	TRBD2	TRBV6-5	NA	TGTGCCAGCAGTTACTCCCTTCCAAGCGGGAACTACGAGCAGTACTTC	CASSYSLPSGNYEQYF
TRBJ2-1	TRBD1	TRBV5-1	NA	TGCGCCAGCAGCTCTGGACAGGGTAACGTCCGAGAGCAGTTCTTC	CASSSGQGNVREQFF